This T cell receptor beta chain was identified in a study of blood T cell repertoires in COVID-19. Study overall: PBMCs, B-cell-depleted T cells, or T cells were the source of the cDNA or gDNA that made up the material.

Allocation to cohorts depended on clinical history reported by the participants. What the recovered Cohort 3 donors had was two negative PCRs, clearance, or symptom resolution. CDR1 is LNHDA and CDR2 is SQIVND in the germline V gene (reference sequence). CDR3 length equals 15 residues. Trimming took 3 bases from V and 6 from J; bases not matched to a gene: 7. Original processing notes: From reference gene primer amplification, estimates of nucleated cell counts were derived. Clones were read by immunoSEQ multiplex PCR, and TCRdb kept only the in-frame ones, dropping some. That table supplies the V and J calls and clone size; D and trimming were determined from the DNA. Found here are fewer than 600,000 clones, roughly 88% of them singletons; the top ten hold about 1.7%.

V and J are TRBV19 and TRBJ2-1; 8 nucleotides agree with TRBD2. The material sequenced was PBMCs or T cells enriched from blood (not recorded which). This clonotype originated in a woman aged 40 to 55 who had recovered from COVID-19. In DNA form, the CDR3 reads TGTGCCAGTAGTATCGGGGCGGGAGGTTTCAATGAGCAGTTCTTC. Translated: CASSIGAGGFNEQFF.